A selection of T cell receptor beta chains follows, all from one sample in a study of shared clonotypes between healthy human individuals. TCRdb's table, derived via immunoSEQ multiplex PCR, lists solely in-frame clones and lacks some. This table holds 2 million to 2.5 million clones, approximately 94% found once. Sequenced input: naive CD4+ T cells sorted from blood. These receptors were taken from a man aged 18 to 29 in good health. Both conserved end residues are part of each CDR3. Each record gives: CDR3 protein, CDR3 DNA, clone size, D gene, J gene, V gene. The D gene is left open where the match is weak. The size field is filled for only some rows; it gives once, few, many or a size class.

CASSLRDGTKETQYF TGTGCCAGCAGCTTAAGGGACGGAACTAAAGAGACCCAGTACTTC - - TRBJ2-5 TRBV11-2
CASTSLTGGIQPQHF TGTGCCAGCACCTCCTTGACAGGGGGTATTCAGCCCCAGCATTTT - TRBD1 TRBJ1-5 TRBV28
CASSLEKDRVKGYTF TGTGCCAGCAGCTTAGAAAAGGACCGAGTTAAGGGCTACACCTTC - - TRBJ1-2 TRBV7-9
CASSPLIDTQYF TGTGCCAGCAGTCCCCTAATCGATACGCAGTATTTT - - TRBJ2-3 TRBV6-1
CSVDNRTDTQYF TGCAGTGTTGACAATCGCACAGATACGCAGTATTTT - - TRBJ2-3 TRBV29-1
CASGTNTEAFF TGTGCCAGTGGAACGAACACTGAAGCTTTCTTT - - TRBJ1-1 TRBV7-9
CASSSRGFRLTSTDTQYF TGTGCCAGCAGCTCCCGGGGGTTCAGACTAACTAGCACAGATACGCAGTATTTT - - TRBJ2-3 TRBV7-6
CASTTQFVEKLFF TGTGCCAGCACAACCCAATTTGTGGAAAAACTGTTTTTT - - TRBJ1-4 TRBV7-9
CASSLGPRSYNEQFF TGCGCCAGCAGCTTGGGGCCCCGCTCCTACAATGAGCAGTTCTTC - - TRBJ2-1 TRBV5-1
CASSKEGRDFCRSNQPQHF TGTGCCAGCAGCAAAGAAGGCAGGGATTTCTGTAGAAGCAATCAGCCCCAGCATTTT - - TRBJ1-5 TRBV21-1
CASRALVLTYEQYF TGTGCCAGCAGGGCCCTGGTCCTTACCTACGAGCAGTACTTC - - TRBJ2-7 TRBV2
CASSSLAETYEQHF TGTGCCAGCAGTTCCCTGGCGGAGACCTACGAGCAGCACTTC once - TRBJ2-7 TRBV6-1
CASRLGRGNTGELFF TGTGCCAGTAGGCTCGGGCGGGGGAACACCGGGGAGCTGTTTTTT once - TRBJ2-2 TRBV19
CASRRCPDSYNEQFF TGTGCAAGTCGCCGTTGTCCAGACTCCTACAATGAGCAGTTCTTC - - TRBJ2-1 TRBV12-2
CASSTGDTNTEAFF TGTGCCAGCAGTACAGGGGATACGAACACTGAAGCTTTCTTT - TRBD1 TRBJ1-1 TRBV6-6
CAIRLAGAGDTQYF TGTGCCATCAGACTAGCGGGGGCGGGAGATACGCAGTATTTT - TRBD2 TRBJ2-3 TRBV10-3
CASSPGKGKAGAGTDTQYF TGTGCCAGCTCACCGGGAAAGGGAAAGGCGGGAGCCGGCACAGATACGCAGTATTTT - TRBD2 TRBJ2-3 TRBV18
CASTHRDRDYGYTF TGTGCCAGCACCCACAGGGACAGAGATTATGGCTACACCTTC - TRBD1 TRBJ1-2 TRBV6-1
CASSDTNSPLHF TGTGCCAGCAGTGACACTAATTCACCCCTCCACTTT - - TRBJ1-6 TRBV2
CASSLSIGTSGSYEQFF TGTGCCAGCAGTTTATCTATCGGGACTAGCGGGAGCTATGAGCAGTTCTTC - TRBD2 TRBJ2-1 TRBV27
CASRPGHLSYEQYF TGTGCCAGCAGGCCGGGACACCTCTCCTACGAGCAGTACTTC - - TRBJ2-7 TRBV2
CASSFRGTLDQETQYF TGTGCCAGCAGCTTTAGGGGGACGTTGGACCAAGAGACCCAGTACTTC - - TRBJ2-5 TRBV7-9
CASGGTGVYEQYF TGCGCCAGCGGCGGGACAGGGGTGTACGAGCAGTACTTC few TRBD1 TRBJ2-7 TRBV10-1
CASSLAGGELYNEQFF TGCGCCAGCAGCTTGGCCGGCGGGGAGCTCTACAATGAGCAGTTCTTC - - TRBJ2-1 TRBV5-1
CSVSIGTKQTEAFF TGCAGCGTCTCAATCGGGACAAAACAAACTGAAGCTTTCTTT - - TRBJ1-1 TRBV29-1
CASSDKLKLFF TGTGCCAGCAGTGATAAGTTAAAACTGTTTTTT - - TRBJ1-4 TRBV6-1
CASRGGQGVVQPQHF TGTGCCAGCAGGGGTGGACAGGGGGTTGTTCAGCCCCAGCATTTT - TRBD1 TRBJ1-5 TRBV6-1
CASDDRGRNSPLHF TGTGCCAGCGACGACAGGGGGCGTAATTCACCCCTCCACTTT - TRBD1 TRBJ1-6 TRBV6-6
CASSQPDRASFYEQYF TGCGCCAGCAGCCAACCCGACAGGGCCTCCTTCTACGAGCAGTACTTC - TRBD1 TRBJ2-7 TRBV4-3
CASSSGGTTYGYTF TGCGCCAGCAGCTCCGGTGGGACAACGTATGGCTACACCTTC - - TRBJ1-2 TRBV5-1
CASMTRPHGEQFF TGTGCCAGCATGACTCGTCCCCACGGTGAGCAGTTCTTC - - TRBJ2-1 TRBV6-1
CASSLGQASYGYTF TGTGCCAGCAGCCTTGGACAGGCCAGCTATGGCTACACCTTC - TRBD1 TRBJ1-2 TRBV28
CASSYGLQGGEQYF TGTGCCAGCAGTTACGGGTTACAGGGAGGCGAGCAGTACTTC - - TRBJ2-7 TRBV6-6
CASSTGQVRWTEAFF TGTGCCAGCAGTACGGGACAGGTAAGATGGACTGAAGCTTTCTTT - TRBD1 TRBJ1-1 TRBV6-6
CASSYVENSPLHF TGTGCCAGCAGTTACGTGGAGAATTCACCCCTCCACTTT - - TRBJ1-6 TRBV6-6
CATRQDSYNSPLHF TGTGCTACCAGACAGGACTCCTATAATTCACCCCTCCACTTT - - TRBJ1-6 TRBV7-6
CASSLPFDNEQFF TGTGCCAGCAGTTTACCCTTTGACAATGAGCAGTTCTTC - - TRBJ2-1 TRBV28
CASTFNVFTDTQYF TGCGCCAGCACATTTAATGTATTCACAGATACGCAGTATTTT - - TRBJ2-3 TRBV5-1
CASSLETGAYGYTF TGTGCCAGCAGCTTGGAGACAGGGGCCTATGGCTACACCTTC - TRBD1 TRBJ1-2 TRBV7-2
CASRPAPKETQYF TGTGCCAGCAGGCCGGCCCCGAAAGAGACCCAGTACTTC - - TRBJ2-5 TRBV5-6
CATGGGQGPFNNQPQHF TGTGCCACCGGGGGGGGACAGGGGCCTTTCAACAATCAGCCCCAGCATTTT - TRBD1 TRBJ1-5 TRBV28
CAISPDPSTDTQYF TGTGCCATCTCTCCGGACCCTAGCACAGATACGCAGTATTTT - - TRBJ2-3 TRBV10-3
CASSERVGTEAFF TGTGCCAGCAGCGAACGGGTAGGAACTGAAGCTTTCTTT - - TRBJ1-1 TRBV11-3
CATLGQLNTGELFF TGTGCCACTTTGGGGCAGCTCAACACCGGGGAGCTGTTTTTT - - TRBJ2-2 TRBV10-3
CASSLARDPTYF TGTGCCAGCAGCTTAGCCAGGGACCCGACGTATTTT - - TRBJ2-3 TRBV11-2
CASSLRDSPYQPQHF TGTGCCAGCAGCCTCCGGGACAGTCCCTATCAGCCCCAGCATTTT - TRBD1 TRBJ1-5 TRBV5-6
CASGLARDNTEAFF TGTGCTAGTGGTTTGGCCCGGGACAACACTGAAGCTTTCTTT - - TRBJ1-1 TRBV12-5
CASSLDPGGSGEKLFF TGTGCCAGCAGCTTGGATCCCGGGGGATCAGGGGAAAAACTGTTTTTT - - TRBJ1-4 TRBV5-4
CASSPPGGRDANEKLFF TGTGCCAGCTCACCACCGGGAGGAAGGGATGCTAATGAAAAACTGTTTTTT - - TRBJ1-4 TRBV18
CASSIRQGSTDTQYF TGTGCCAGTAGTATCCGCCAGGGATCAACAGATACGCAGTATTTT - - TRBJ2-3 TRBV19
CASHSRGVNYGYTF TGTGCCAGCCACTCCCGGGGCGTCAACTATGGCTACACCTTC - - TRBJ1-2 TRBV28
CASSPQEAGELFF TGTGCCAGCTCACCCCAAGAGGCCGGGGAGCTGTTTTTT - - TRBJ2-2 TRBV18
CASSPVTGPTYEQYF TGTGCCAGCAGCCCTGTTACGGGCCCGACCTACGAGCAGTACTTC - - TRBJ2-7 TRBV7-9
CASSWGGTSENEQYF TGTGCCAGCAGCTGGGGAGGGACGTCGGAAAACGAGCAGTACTTC - TRBD2 TRBJ2-7 TRBV5-8
CASSADRNTEAFF TGTGCCAGCAGTGCCGACAGGAACACTGAAGCTTTCTTT - - TRBJ1-1 TRBV2
CSVDPIQGAGYGYTF TGCAGCGTCGATCCAATACAGGGGGCAGGCTATGGCTACACCTTC - TRBD1 TRBJ1-2 TRBV29-1
CSVVGLGGETQYF TGCAGCGTCGTTGGACTAGGGGGAGAGACCCAGTACTTC - - TRBJ2-5 TRBV29-1
CASSRAGGSYNEQFF TGTGCCAGTAGTAGAGCAGGGGGATCCTACAATGAGCAGTTCTTC - TRBD1 TRBJ2-1 TRBV19
CASSSSVSTDTQYF TGTGCCAGCAGCTCGAGCGTGAGCACAGATACGCAGTATTTT - - TRBJ2-3 TRBV7-6
CASSRTGGTGELFF TGCGCCAGCAGCCGGACAGGGGGCACCGGGGAGCTGTTTTTT - TRBD1 TRBJ2-2 TRBV5-1